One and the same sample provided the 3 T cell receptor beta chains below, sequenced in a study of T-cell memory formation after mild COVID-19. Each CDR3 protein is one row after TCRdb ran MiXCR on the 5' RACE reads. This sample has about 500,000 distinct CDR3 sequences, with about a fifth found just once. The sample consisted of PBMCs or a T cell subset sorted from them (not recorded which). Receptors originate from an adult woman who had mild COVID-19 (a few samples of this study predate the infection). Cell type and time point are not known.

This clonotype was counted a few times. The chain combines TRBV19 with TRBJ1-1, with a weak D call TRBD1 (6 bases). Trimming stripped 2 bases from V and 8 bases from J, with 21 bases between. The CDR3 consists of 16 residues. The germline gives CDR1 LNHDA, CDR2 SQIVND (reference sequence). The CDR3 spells CASSITRTTTTGEAFF. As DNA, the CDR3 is TGTGCCAGTAGTATAACCCGCACTACTACGACAGGAGAAGCTTTCTTT.

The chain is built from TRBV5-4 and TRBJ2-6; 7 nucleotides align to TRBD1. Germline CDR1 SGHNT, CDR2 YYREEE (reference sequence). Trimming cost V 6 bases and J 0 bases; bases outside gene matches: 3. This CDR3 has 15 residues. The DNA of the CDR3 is TGTGCCAGCATTCGGGACAGCTCTGGGGCCAACGTCCTGACTTTC. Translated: CASIRDSSGANVLTF.

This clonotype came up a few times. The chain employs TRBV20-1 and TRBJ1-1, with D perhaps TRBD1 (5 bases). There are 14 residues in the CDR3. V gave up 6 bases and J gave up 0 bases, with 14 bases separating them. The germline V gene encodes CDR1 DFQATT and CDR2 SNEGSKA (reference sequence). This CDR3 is CSAPGHPVNTEAFF. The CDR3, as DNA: TGCAGTGCACCTGGACACCCGGTGAACACTGAAGCTTTCTTT.